This is a list of T cell receptor beta chains from one sample in a study of T cells after yellow fever vaccination. One entry per CDR3 protein, called by TCRdb with MiXCR from the 5' RACE reads. Of 450,000 to 650,000 distinct CDR3 sequences in the sample, 13% were seen once. Sample: PBMCs, taken on the day of the yellow fever booster vaccination. Every receptor here comes from a man aged 25-45 years who received the YFV17D yellow fever vaccine. Both conserved end residues are part of each CDR3. Each record gives: CDR3 protein, CDR3 DNA, V gene, D gene, J gene, clone size. The D gene is left open where the match is weak. Clone size appears in some rows only: once, few, many, or a class for an expanded clone.

CDR3: CASSVSGARGNEQFF
DNA: TGTGCCAGCAGTGTTAGCGGAGCTAGGGGCAATGAGCAGTTCTTC
V: TRBV2
D: -
J: TRBJ2-1
size: -

CDR3: CASGVGETQYF
DNA: TGTGCCAGTGGGGTGGGGGAGACCCAGTACTTC
V: TRBV9
D: -
J: TRBJ2-5
size: few

CDR3: CASSQEGFRGYNEQFF
DNA: TGCGCCAGCAGCCAAGAGGGGTTTCGGGGATACAATGAGCAGTTCTTC
V: TRBV4-3
D: -
J: TRBJ2-1
size: -

CDR3: CSAPEDWSGELFF
DNA: TGCAGTGCTCCCGAGGACTGGAGCGGGGAGCTGTTTTTT
V: TRBV20-1
D: -
J: TRBJ2-2
size: few

CDR3: CASSLGWSGISYEQYF
DNA: TGTGCCAGCAGCTTAGGATGGAGCGGGATCTCCTACGAGCAGTACTTC
V: TRBV7-6
D: TRBD2
J: TRBJ2-7
size: few

CDR3: CASSPRPTDGELFF
DNA: TGTGCCAGCAGTCCCCGCCCGACAGACGGGGAGCTGTTTTTT
V: TRBV28
D: -
J: TRBJ2-2
size: few

CDR3: CASSRHGGLETQYF
DNA: TGTGCCAGCAGCCGCCACGGGGGCTTGGAGACCCAGTACTTC
V: TRBV14
D: -
J: TRBJ2-5
size: -

CDR3: CATSFYTSTDTQYF
DNA: TGTGCCACCAGCTTCTACACTAGCACAGATACGCAGTATTTT
V: TRBV15
D: -
J: TRBJ2-3
size: few

CDR3: CASTKTSTTDTQYF
DNA: TGTGCCAGCACCAAGACTAGCACCACAGATACGCAGTATTTT
V: TRBV12-3/TRBV12-4
D: TRBD2
J: TRBJ2-3
size: -

CDR3: CASSRGTSGNIQYF
DNA: TGTGCCAGCAGCCGAGGGACTAGCGGTAACATTCAGTACTTC
V: TRBV4-2
D: TRBD2
J: TRBJ2-4
size: many

CDR3: CASSRGQGASTYNEQFF
DNA: TGTGCCAGCAGCCGAGGCCAGGGGGCCTCCACCTACAATGAGCAGTTCTTC
V: TRBV9
D: TRBD1
J: TRBJ2-1
size: -

CDR3: CASQTRTGTGNNEQFF
DNA: TGTGCCAGCCAAACTCGAACCGGGACAGGGAACAATGAGCAGTTCTTC
V: TRBV2
D: TRBD1
J: TRBJ2-1
size: few

CDR3: CAWRGLAGYNEQFF
DNA: TGTGCCTGGAGGGGACTAGCGGGATACAATGAGCAGTTCTTC
V: TRBV30
D: TRBD2
J: TRBJ2-1
size: -

CDR3: CASSLTDILVEQYF
DNA: TGTGCCAGCAGCCTTACTGACATACTAGTCGAGCAGTACTTC
V: TRBV2
D: -
J: TRBJ2-7
size: few

CDR3: CASSPEVGAAYTDTQYF
DNA: TGTGCCAGCAGCCCAGAGGTCGGCGCGGCATACACAGATACGCAGTATTTT
V: TRBV11-2
D: -
J: TRBJ2-3
size: -

CDR3: CASSRSGSNYGYTF
DNA: TGTGCCAGCAGTCGGTCCGGGTCTAACTATGGCTACACCTTC
V: TRBV12-3/TRBV12-4
D: -
J: TRBJ1-2
size: few

CDR3: CASSSGIYNEQFF
DNA: TGTGCCAGCAGCTCGGGGATTTACAATGAGCAGTTCTTC
V: TRBV7-3
D: -
J: TRBJ2-1
size: many

CDR3: CASSLPGHSETQYF
DNA: TGTGCTAGCAGCTTACCGGGACACTCAGAGACCCAGTACTTC
V: TRBV7-7
D: -
J: TRBJ2-5
size: -

CDR3: CASNDRTYNEQFF
DNA: TGTGCCAGCAACGACAGGACCTACAATGAGCAGTTCTTC
V: TRBV5-5
D: -
J: TRBJ2-1
size: few

CDR3: CASSGQPGLDEQFF
DNA: TGTGCCAGCAGTGGTCAGCCGGGGCTCGATGAGCAGTTCTTC
V: TRBV6-1
D: -
J: TRBJ2-1
size: -

CDR3: CASRTQQGGVNYGYTF
DNA: TGTGCCAGCAGGACCCAACAGGGAGGGGTCAACTATGGCTACACCTTC
V: TRBV6-4
D: -
J: TRBJ1-2
size: few

CDR3: CASSPGRGAGELFF
DNA: TGCGCCAGCAGCCCGGGGCGGGGTGCCGGGGAGCTGTTTTTT
V: TRBV5-1
D: -
J: TRBJ2-2
size: few

CDR3: CASSLRGTVEQYF
DNA: TGTGCCAGCAGCTTACGAGGGACAGTCGAGCAGTACTTC
V: TRBV7-9
D: TRBD1
J: TRBJ2-7
size: few

CDR3: CASSLARGGGYEQYF
DNA: TGTGCCAGCAGTTTAGCCCGGGGAGGGGGCTACGAGCAGTACTTC
V: TRBV12-3/TRBV12-4
D: -
J: TRBJ2-7
size: few

CDR3: CASTATGVGLGNTIYF
DNA: TGTGCCAGCACCGCGACAGGGGTGGGACTCGGAAACACCATATATTTT
V: TRBV6-1
D: TRBD1
J: TRBJ1-3
size: few

CDR3: CASSLVGGPRDTQYF
DNA: TGCGCCAGCAGTTTAGTGGGAGGGCCTCGAGATACGCAGTATTTT
V: TRBV5-1
D: TRBD2
J: TRBJ2-3
size: -

CDR3: CASQPVGAISTDTQYF
DNA: TGTGCCAGCCAACCAGTGGGCGCGATTAGCACAGATACGCAGTATTTT
V: TRBV18
D: -
J: TRBJ2-3
size: few

CDR3: CASSPRGGGRTYEQYF
DNA: TGTGCCAGCAGCCCAAGGGGTGGGGGCAGGACCTACGAGCAGTACTTC
V: TRBV7-2
D: -
J: TRBJ2-7
size: -

CDR3: CSVESGGDEQFF
DNA: TGCAGCGTTGAGTCGGGCGGCGATGAGCAGTTCTTC
V: TRBV29-1
D: -
J: TRBJ2-1
size: -

CDR3: CASSFGSADNEQFF
DNA: TGCGCCAGCAGCTTTGGTTCGGCAGACAATGAGCAGTTCTTC
V: TRBV5-1
D: -
J: TRBJ2-1
size: -

CDR3: CASTPSWDLDYGYTF
DNA: TGTGCCAGCACCCCCTCGTGGGACCTCGACTATGGCTACACCTTC
V: TRBV27
D: -
J: TRBJ1-2
size: few

CDR3: CASSLMGQNTGELFF
DNA: TGCGCCAGCAGCTTAATGGGACAGAATACCGGGGAGCTGTTTTTT
V: TRBV5-1
D: TRBD1
J: TRBJ2-2
size: -

CDR3: CASSLGTSGLQETQYF
DNA: TGCGCCAGCAGCTTGGGCACTAGCGGCCTCCAAGAGACCCAGTACTTC
V: TRBV5-1
D: TRBD2
J: TRBJ2-5
size: many

CDR3: CSARVGQLNPYEQYF
DNA: TGCAGTGCTAGAGTCGGGCAGTTGAACCCCTACGAGCAGTACTTC
V: TRBV20-1
D: -
J: TRBJ2-7
size: -